The clone carrying this T cell receptor beta chain was recorded a few times. Its target is unknown. Treatment indicated: oral pan-JAK inhibitor, 5-10 mg twice daily. The sample originates from a study of CD8+ T cells in alopecia areata. Study findings and constraints: The study found TCR sharing across patients less clear than in mice, possibly for HLA reasons.

CDR3 size: 12 residues. Germline CDR1 reads SQVTM; CDR2 reads ANQGSEA. Trimming pared 7 bases from V and 7 bases from J, leaving 16 bases between. It was cDNA, reverse transcribed from extracted RNA, that served as the sequencing template. TCRdb keeps only in-frame clones here, not all; method: immunoSEQ multiplex PCR. The sample lists about 190,000 clones; 50% to 60% were seen once. This clonotype originated in a human donor with alopecia areata. The sample was CD4+ T cells sorted from blood, taken at week 4, from a patient treated with tofacitinib. The chain is built from TRBV29-1 and TRBJ1-2; D gene ambiguous. For the CDR3, the DNA is TGCAGCGCGGAAGACGACCCGGGTGGCTACACCTTC. Translation: CSAEDDPGGYTF.